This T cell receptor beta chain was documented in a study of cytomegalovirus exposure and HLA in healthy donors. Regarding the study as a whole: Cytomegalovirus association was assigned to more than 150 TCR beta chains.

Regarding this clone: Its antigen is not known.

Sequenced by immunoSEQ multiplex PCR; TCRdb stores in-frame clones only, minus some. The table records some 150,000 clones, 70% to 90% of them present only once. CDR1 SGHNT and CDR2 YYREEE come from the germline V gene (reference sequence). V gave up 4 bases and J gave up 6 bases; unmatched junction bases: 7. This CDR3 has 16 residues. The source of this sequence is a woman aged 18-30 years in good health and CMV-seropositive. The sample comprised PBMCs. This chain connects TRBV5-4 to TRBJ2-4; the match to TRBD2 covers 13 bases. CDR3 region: CASSPGLAGVLNIQYF. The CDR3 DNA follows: TGTGCCAGCAGCCCAGGACTAGCGGGAGTCTTAAACATTCAGTACTTC. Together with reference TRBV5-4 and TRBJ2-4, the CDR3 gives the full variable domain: ETGVTQSPTHLIKTRGQQVTLRCSSQSGHNTVSWYQQALGQGPQFIFQYYREEENGRGNFPPRFSGLQFPNYSSELNVNALELDDSALYLCASSPGLAGVLNIQYFGAGTRLSVL.